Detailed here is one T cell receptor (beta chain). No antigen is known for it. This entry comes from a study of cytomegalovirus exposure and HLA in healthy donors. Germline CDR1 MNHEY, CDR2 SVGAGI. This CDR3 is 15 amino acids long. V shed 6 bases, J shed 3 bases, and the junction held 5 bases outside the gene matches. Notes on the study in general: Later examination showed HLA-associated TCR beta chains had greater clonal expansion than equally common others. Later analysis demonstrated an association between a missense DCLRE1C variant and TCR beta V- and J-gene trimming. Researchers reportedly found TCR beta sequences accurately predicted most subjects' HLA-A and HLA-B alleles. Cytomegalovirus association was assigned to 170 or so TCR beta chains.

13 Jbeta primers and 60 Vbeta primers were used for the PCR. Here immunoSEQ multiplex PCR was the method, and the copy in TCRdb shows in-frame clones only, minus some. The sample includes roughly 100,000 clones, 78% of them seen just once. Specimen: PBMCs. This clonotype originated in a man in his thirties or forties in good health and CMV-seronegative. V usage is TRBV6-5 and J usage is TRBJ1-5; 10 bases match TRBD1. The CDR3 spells CASSFGQGDNQPQHF. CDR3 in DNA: TGTGCCAGCAGCTTCGGACAGGGGGACAATCAGCCCCAGCATTTT.